This T cell receptor (beta chain) was identified during a study of glioma-infiltrating T cells after dendritic cell vaccination. Background on the study: Glioblastoma patients came from Phase I and II dendritic cell vaccination trials. Autologous tumor lysate-pulsed dendritic cell vaccination was given between the early 2000s and the early 2010s. Dendritic cell vaccine was injected intradermally three times, biweekly.

Clones were sequenced by immunoSEQ multiplex PCR, and TCRdb holds only the in-frame ones, with some missing. The sample contains around 96,000 clones, approximately 81% of which appear only once. This clone was counted a few times. The CDR3 sequence is 15 residues long. Germline CDR1 is SEHNR and CDR2 is FQNEAQ (reference sequence). V was pared by 5 bases and J by 2 bases, with 15 bases between. V gene TRBV7-9 combines with J gene TRBJ1-2; a weak D match, TRBD1 (5 bases). The source is a human donor with glioblastoma. The sequences come from blood, collected before dendritic cell vaccination. CDR3 coding DNA: TGTGCCAGCAGCCTAGGGGAAGGGGTGAACTATGGCTACACCTTC. Its protein product is CASSLGEGVNYGYTF. Combining the CDR3 with reference TRBV7-9 and TRBJ1-2 gives the whole variable domain DTGVSQNPRHKITKRGQNVTFRCDPISEHNRLYWYRQTLGQGPEFLTYFQNEAQLEKSRLLSDRFSAERPKGSFSTLEIQRTEQGDSAMYLCASSLGEGVNYGYTFGSGTRLTVV.